Sequencing of this T cell receptor beta chain was carried out in a study of T cells in Graves' hyperthyroidism and ophthalmopathy. On the study more broadly: Any treatment followed the collection of peripheral blood at initial diagnosis.

This clonotype was seen once. The CDR3 length is 14 residues. Germline V CDR1 and CDR2: GTSNPN, SVGIG (reference sequence). Trimming stripped 3 bases from V and 1 base from J, with 12 bases between. TCR beta CDR3 sequences were amplified from RNA transcripts. A set of HTBI primers served as the primers for a first-round RT-PCR of the TCR CDR3. TCRdb processed the multiplex PCR reads anew with MiXCR; each CDR3 protein has one entry. Counted here are 490,000 or so distinct CDR3 sequences, roughly 22% occurring once; the ten biggest clones make up 49%. Ophthalmopathy in the patients scored at least 3 on Clinical Activity Score and at least 4 on NOSPECS grade, lasting under 3 months. Uncontrolled infection, other autoimmune disease, pregnancy or lactation barred patients from enrollment.

This receptor was obtained from a woman aged 70-85 years with Graves' ophthalmopathy. The chain is built from TRBV30 and TRBJ1-1; D uncertain. Sequenced: blood. CDR3 DNA: TGTGCCTGGAGAGCCCAGACGGGGAACACTGAAGCTTTCTTT. Its protein is CAWRAQTGNTEAFF.